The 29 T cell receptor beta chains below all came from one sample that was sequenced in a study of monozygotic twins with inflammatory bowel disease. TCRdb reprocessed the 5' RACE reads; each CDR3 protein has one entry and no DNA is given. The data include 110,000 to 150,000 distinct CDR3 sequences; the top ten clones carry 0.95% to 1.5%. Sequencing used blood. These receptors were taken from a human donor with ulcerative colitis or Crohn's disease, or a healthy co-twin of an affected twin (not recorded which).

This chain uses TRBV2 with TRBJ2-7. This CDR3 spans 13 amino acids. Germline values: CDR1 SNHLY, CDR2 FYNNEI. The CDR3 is CASTILFASGQCF.

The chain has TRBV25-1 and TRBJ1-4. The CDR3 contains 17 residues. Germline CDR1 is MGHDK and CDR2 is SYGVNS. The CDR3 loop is CASSEHFRGPANEKLFF.

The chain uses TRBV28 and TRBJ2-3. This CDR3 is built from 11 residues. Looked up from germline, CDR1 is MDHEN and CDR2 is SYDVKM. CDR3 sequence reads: CASSWADTQYF.

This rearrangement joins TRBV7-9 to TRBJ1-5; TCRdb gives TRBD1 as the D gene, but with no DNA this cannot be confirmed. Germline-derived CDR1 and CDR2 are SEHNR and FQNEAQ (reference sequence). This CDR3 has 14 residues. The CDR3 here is CASSLTGGNQPQHF.

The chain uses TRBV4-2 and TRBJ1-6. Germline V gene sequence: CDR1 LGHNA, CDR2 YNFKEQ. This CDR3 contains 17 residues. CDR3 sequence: CASSQELLRQEGSPLHF.

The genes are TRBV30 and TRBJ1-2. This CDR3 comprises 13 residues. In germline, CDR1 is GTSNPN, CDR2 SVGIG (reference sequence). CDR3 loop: CAWSVLDNYGYTF.

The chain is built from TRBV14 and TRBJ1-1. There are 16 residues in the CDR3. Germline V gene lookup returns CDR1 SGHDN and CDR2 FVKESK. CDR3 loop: CASSQEPGLMNTEAFF.

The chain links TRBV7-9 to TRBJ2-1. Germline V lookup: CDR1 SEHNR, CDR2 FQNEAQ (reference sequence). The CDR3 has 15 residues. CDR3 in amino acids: CASSLPAFPYNEQFF.

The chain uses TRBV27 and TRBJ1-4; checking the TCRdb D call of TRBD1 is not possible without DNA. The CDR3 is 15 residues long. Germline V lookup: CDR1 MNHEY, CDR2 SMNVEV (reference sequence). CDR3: CASSLSGQANEKLFF.

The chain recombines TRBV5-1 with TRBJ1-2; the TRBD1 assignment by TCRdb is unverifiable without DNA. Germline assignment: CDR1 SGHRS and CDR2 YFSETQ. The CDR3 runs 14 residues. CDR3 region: CASSLEGRGRSYTF.

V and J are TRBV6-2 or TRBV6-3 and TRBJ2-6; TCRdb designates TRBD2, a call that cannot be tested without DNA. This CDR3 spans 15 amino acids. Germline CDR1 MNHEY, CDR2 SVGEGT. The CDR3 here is CASSWDLLGANVLTF.

CDR3 protein: CASSSGDTIYEQYF. The chain joins TRBV28 to TRBJ2-7; TCRdb calls TRBD1, which cannot be checked without DNA. CDR1 and CDR2 (germline): MDHEN, SYDVKM. The CDR3 is 14 amino acids.

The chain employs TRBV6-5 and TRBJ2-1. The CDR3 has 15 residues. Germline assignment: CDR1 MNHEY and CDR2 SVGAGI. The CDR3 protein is CASSYKQGAYNEQFF.

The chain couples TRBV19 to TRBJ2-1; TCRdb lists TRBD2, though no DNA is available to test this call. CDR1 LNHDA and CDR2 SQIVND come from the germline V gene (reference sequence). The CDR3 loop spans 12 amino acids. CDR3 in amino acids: CASQTRNNEQFF.

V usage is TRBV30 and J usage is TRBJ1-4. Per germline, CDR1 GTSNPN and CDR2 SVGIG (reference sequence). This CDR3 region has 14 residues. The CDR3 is CAWSRRATNEKLFF.

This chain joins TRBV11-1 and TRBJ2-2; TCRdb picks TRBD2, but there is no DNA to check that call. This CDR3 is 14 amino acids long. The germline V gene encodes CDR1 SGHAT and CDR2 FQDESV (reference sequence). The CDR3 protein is CASSLEGNTGELFF. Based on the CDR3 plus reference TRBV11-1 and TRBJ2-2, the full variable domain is EAEVAQSPRYKITEKSQAVAFWCDPISGHATLYWYRQILGQGPELLVQFQDESVVDDSQLPKDRFSAERLKGVDSTLKIQPAELGDSAMYLCASSLEGNTGELFFGEGSRLTVL.

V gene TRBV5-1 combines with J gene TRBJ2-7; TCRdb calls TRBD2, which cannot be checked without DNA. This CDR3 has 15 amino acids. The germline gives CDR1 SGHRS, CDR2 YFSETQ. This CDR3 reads CASSFSSGEGDEQYF.

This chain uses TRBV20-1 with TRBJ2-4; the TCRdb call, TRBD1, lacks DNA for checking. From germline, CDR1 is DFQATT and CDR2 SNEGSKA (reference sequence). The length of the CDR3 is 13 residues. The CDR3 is CSASRDSKNIQYF.

The CDR3 loop reads CASSRLGTDTQYF. The genes are TRBV13 and TRBJ2-3. The CDR3 totals 13 residues. Germline CDR1 reads PRHDT; CDR2 reads FYEKMQ (reference sequence).

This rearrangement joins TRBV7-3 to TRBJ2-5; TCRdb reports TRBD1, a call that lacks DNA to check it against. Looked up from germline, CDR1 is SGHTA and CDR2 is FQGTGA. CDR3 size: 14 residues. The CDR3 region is CASSFEGQGGTQYF. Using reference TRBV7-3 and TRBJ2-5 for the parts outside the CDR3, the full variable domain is GAGVSQTPSNKVTEKGKYVELRCDPISGHTALYWYRQSLGQGPEFLIYFQGTGAADDSGLPNDRFFAVRPEGSVSTLKIQRTERGDSAVYLCASSFEGQGGTQYFGPGTRLLVL.

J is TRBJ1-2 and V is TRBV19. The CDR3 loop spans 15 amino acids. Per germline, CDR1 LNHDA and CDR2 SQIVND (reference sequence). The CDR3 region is CASSTTSGSYDGYTF.

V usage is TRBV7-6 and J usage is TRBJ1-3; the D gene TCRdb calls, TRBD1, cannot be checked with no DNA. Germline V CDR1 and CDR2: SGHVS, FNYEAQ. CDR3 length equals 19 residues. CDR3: CASSHEPSTGSVHGNTIYF.

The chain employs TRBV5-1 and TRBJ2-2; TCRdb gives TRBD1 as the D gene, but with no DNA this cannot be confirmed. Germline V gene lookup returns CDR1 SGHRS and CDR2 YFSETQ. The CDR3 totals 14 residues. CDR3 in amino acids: CASSPHRGAGELFF.

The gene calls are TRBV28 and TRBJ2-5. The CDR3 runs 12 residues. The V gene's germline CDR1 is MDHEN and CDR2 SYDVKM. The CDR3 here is CASSRIRETQYF.

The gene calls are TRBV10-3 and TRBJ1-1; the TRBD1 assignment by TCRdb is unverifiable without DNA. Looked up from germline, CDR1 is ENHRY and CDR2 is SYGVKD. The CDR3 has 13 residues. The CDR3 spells CAISKEGDTEAFF.

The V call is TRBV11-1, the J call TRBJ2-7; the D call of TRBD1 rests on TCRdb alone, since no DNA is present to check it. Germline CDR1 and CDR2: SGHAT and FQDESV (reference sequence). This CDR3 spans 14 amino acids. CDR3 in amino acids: CASSQSRDFHEQYF.

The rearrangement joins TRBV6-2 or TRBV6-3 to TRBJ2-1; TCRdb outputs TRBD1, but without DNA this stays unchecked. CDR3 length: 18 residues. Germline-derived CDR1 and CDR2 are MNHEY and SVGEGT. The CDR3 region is CASSYPGGEGIRYNEQFF.

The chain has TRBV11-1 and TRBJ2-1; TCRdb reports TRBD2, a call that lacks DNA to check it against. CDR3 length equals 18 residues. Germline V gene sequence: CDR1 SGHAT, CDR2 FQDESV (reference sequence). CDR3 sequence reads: CASSLMGSGRRRGNEQFF.

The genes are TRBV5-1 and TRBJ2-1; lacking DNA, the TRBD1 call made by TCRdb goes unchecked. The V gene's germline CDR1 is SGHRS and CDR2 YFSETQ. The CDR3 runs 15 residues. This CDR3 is CASSLPSPGYNEQFF.